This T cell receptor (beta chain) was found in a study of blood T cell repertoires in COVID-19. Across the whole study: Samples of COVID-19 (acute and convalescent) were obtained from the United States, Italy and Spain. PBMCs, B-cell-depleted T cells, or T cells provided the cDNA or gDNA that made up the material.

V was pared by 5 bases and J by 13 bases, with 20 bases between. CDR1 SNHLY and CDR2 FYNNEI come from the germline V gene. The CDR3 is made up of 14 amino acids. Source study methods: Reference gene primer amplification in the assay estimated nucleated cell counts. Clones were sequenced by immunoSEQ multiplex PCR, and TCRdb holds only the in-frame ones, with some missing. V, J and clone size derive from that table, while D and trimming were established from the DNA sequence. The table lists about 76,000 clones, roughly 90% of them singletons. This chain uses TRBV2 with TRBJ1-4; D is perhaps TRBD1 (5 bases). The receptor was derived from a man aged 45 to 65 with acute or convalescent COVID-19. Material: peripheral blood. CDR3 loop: CASSPDTSLIGLFF. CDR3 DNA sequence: TGTGCCAGCAGTCCGGACACCTCGTTGATTGGACTGTTTTTT.